This T cell receptor (beta chain) appears in the sequencing data of a study of T cells in localized non-small cell lung cancer. Study results and caveats: Since sequencing was restricted to only one region of the tumor, intratumor heterogeneity remains a possibility. Adjacent lung exhibited a median of 57 among the 100 most abundant tumor clones. Highest T cell clonality was seen in uninvolved adjacent lung, surpassing that measured in tumor. Longer overall survival was associated with a higher density of T cells in the blood.

Germline CDR1 GTSNPN, CDR2 SVGIG (reference sequence). Trimming shortened V by 0 bases and J by 7 bases, and 13 bases separated the two germline ends. This CDR3 comprises 13 residues. TCRdb's copy holds only in-frame clones and misses some; the assay was immunoSEQ multiplex PCR. The repertoire has 35,000 to 45,000 clones, more than 65% of them found once; the top ten carry 15% to 20%. As for this clone: Its antigen remains unknown.

The receptor was isolated from a male donor older than 55 with stage III squamous cell lung carcinoma. Sample: peripheral blood, taken before any cancer treatment. The rearrangement links TRBV30 to TRBJ2-7; D perhaps matches TRBD1 (6 bases). The CDR3 region has the DNA TGTGCCTGGAGTGTACTGGGGGCAGGGGAGCAGTACTTC. Translated, it gives CAWSVLGAGEQYF.